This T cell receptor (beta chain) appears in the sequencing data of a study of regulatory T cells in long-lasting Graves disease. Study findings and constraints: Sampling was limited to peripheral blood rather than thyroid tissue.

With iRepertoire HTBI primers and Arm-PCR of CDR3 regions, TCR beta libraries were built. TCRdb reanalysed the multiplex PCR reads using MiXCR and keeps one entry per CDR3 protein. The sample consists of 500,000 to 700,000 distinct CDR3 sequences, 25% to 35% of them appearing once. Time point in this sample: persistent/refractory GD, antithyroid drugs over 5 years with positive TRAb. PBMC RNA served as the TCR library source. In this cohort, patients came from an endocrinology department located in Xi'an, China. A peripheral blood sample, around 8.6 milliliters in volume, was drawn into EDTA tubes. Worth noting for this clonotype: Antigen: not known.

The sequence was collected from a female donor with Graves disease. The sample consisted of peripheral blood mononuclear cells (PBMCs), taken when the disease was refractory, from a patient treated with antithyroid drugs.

In DNA, the CDR3 is TGCAGTGCTAGTATGTCAGCCGTGGGCAATCAGCCCCAGCATTTT. Translation: CSASMSAVGNQPQHF. The gene calls are TRBV20-1 and TRBJ1-5, with D unclear. In germline, CDR1 is DFQATT, CDR2 SNEGSKA (reference sequence). The germline V and J ends were trimmed by 3 bases and 2 bases, with 14 bases remaining between them. CDR3 size: 15 residues.